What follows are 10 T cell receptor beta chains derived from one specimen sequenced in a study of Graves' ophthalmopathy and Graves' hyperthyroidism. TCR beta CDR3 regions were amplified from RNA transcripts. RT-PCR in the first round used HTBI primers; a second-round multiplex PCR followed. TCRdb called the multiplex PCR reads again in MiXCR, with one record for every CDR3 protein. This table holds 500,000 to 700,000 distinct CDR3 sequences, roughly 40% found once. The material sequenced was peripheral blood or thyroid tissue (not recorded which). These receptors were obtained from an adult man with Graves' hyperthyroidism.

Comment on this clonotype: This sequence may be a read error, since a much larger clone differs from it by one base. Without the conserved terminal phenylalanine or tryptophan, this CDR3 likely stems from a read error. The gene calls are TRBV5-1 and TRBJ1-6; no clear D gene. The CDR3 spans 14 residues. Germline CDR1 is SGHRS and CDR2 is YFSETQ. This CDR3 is CASSRRNFDSPLHL. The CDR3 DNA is TGTGCCAGCAGCCGCAGAAATTTTGATTCACCCCTCCACCTT.

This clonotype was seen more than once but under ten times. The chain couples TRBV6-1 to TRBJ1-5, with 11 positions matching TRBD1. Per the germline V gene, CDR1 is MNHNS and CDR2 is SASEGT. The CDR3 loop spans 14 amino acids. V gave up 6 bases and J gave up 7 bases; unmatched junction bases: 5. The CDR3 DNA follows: TGTGCCAGCAGAGCCGGGACAGGGGGGCAGCCCCAGCATTTT. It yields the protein CASRAGTGGQPQHF.

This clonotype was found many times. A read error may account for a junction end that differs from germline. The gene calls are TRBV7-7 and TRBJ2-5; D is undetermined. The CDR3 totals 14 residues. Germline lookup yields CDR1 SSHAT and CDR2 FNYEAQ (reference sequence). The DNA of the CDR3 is TGTGCTAGCAGTCGCTCCAGCACCCAAGAGACCCAGTACTTC. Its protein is CASSRSSTQETQYF.

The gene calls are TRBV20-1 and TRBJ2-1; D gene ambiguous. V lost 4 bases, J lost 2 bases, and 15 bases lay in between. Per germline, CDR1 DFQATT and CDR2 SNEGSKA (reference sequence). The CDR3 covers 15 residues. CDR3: CSATSSGSPYNEQFF. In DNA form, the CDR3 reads TGCAGTGCTACCTCTTCAGGTTCACCCTACAATGAGCAGTTCTTC.

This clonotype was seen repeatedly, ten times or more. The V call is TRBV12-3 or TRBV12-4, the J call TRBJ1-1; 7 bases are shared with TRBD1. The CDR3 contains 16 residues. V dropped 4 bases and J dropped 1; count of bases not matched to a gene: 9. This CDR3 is CASSSEIDRANTEAFF. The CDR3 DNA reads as TGTGCCAGCAGTTCAGAGATTGACAGGGCGAACACTGAAGCTTTCTTT.

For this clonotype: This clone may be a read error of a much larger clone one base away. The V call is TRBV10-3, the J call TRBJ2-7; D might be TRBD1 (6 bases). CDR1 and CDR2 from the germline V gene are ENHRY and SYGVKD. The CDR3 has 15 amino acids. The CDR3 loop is CASSYVTGSSYEQYF. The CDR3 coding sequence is TGTGCCAGCAGTTACGTGACAGGCAGCTCCTACGAGCAGTACTTC.

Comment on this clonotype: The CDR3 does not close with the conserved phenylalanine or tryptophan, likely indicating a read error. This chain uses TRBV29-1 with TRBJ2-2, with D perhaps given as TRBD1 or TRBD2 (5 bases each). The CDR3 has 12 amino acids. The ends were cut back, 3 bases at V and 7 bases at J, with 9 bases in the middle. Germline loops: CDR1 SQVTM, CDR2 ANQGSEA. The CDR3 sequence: CSVDRAGGELFL. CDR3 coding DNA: TGCAGCGTTGACAGGGCGGGCGGGGAGCTGTTTCTT.

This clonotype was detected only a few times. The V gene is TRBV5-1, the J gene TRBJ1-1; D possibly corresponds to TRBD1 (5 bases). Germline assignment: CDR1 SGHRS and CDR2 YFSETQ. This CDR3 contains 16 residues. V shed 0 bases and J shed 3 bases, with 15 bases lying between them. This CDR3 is CASSLDGRQRDTEAFF. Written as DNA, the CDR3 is TGCGCCAGCAGCTTGGATGGGCGACAGCGAGACACTGAAGCTTTCTTT.

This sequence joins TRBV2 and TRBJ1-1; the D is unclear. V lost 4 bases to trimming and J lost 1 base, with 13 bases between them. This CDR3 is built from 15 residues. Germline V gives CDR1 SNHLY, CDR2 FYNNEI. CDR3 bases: TGTGCCAGCAGTGGTCGGACTGCCGCGAACACTGAAGCTTTCTTT. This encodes CASSGRTAANTEAFF.

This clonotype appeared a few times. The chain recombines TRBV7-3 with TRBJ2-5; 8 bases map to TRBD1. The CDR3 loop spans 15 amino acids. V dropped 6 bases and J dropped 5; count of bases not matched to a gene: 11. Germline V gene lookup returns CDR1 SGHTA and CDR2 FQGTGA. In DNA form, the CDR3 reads TGTGCCAGCAGTCCCCGGACAGGGACCAGGGAGACCCAGTACTTC. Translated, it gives CASSPRTGTRETQYF.